This T cell receptor beta chain came from a study of shared clonotypes between healthy human individuals. This table comes from immunoSEQ multiplex PCR, and its TCRdb copy is limited to in-frame clones, with some not included. The sample has 550,000 to 750,000 clones; around 95% are singletons. Naive CD8 cells were CD45RO-negative, positively selected for CCR7, excluding terminally differentiated effector memory CD45RA+ cells. The CDR3 is 14 residues long. Trimming took 3 bases from V and 1 from J, leaving 9 bases between them. Germline lookup yields CDR1 ENHRY and CDR2 SYGVKD. The sequenced material came from naive CD8+ T cells sorted from blood. The receptor comes from a woman in her 30s in good health. The chain carries TRBV10-3 and TRBJ1-1; D is ambiguous. CDR3 bases: TGTGCCATCAGTGACGGGGTAGGGAACACTGAAGCTTTCTTT. This gives the protein CAISDGVGNTEAFF.